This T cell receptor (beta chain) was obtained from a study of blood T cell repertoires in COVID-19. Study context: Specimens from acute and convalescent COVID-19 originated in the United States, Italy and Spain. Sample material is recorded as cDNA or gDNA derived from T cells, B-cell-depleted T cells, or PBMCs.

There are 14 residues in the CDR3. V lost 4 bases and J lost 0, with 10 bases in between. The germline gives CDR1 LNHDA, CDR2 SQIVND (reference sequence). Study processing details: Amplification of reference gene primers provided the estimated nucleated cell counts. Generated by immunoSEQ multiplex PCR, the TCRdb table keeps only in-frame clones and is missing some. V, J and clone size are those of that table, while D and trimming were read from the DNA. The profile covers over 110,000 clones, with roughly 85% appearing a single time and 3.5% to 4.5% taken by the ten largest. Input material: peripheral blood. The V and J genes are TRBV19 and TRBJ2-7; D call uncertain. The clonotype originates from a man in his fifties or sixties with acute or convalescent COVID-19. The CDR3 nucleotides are TGTGCCAGTAGTACCCACGAGAGCTCCTACGAGCAGTACTTC. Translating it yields CASSTHESSYEQYF.